This T cell receptor beta chain originates from a study of blood T cells in healthy people across ages. Study-level points and caveats: It was held that diversity estimates obtained from one million T cells represented underestimates.

RNA extraction gave at least 5 micrograms of total RNA per sample. The germline V gene has CDR1 DFQATT and CDR2 SNEGSKA (reference sequence). The CDR3 has 13 residues. V lost 3 bases and J lost 4; bases outside the gene matches: 2. Regarding this clonotype: What it binds is not known.

The use of a sample-barcoded 5' primer and a J-beta primer mix characterized a second PCR of roughly 7 to 11 cycles. Each cDNA molecule was tagged by a template-switch adaptor that had 12 random nucleotides. Each CDR3 protein is one row after TCRdb ran MiXCR on the 5' RACE reads. The data contain fewer than 950,000 distinct CDR3 sequences, roughly 34% of them singletons. This receptor was identified in a man aged 18 to 35 in good health. This chain links TRBV20-1 with TRBJ2-1; 8 nucleotides line up with TRBD2. Sequencing was performed on blood. For the CDR3, the DNA is TGCAGTGCTAGGCGGGGGGATTACAATGAGCAGTTCTTC. It translates to CSARRGDYNEQFF.